This is a list of T cell receptor beta chains from one sample in a study of response to subunit inactivated influenza vaccine. TCRdb reanalysed the RT-PCR reads using MiXCR and keeps one entry per CDR3 protein. The table shows roughly 500,000 distinct CDR3 sequences, with 20% to 25% occurring only once. A further study also used this sample, focusing on T cells expressing NK-cell markers.

The sample consisted of CD4+ T cells sorted from PBMCs, taken approximately 12 days after vaccination. The receptors originated from a middle-aged man who received an inactivated influenza vaccine. Both conserved end residues are part of each CDR3. A D gene is named only where the DNA matches it firmly. Clone size is shown for a subset of rows, as once, few, many or a class of expanded clone.

CDR3aa | v_gene | abundance | d_gene
CASTDRAGAMRNSPLHF | TRBV28 | many | .
CASSEEVAYGYTF | TRBV2 | . | .
CASSQHLADNYNEQFF | TRBV4-1 | . | TRBD2
CASRILEAQYF | TRBV21-1 | once | .
CASSSGTGGSEQFF | TRBV5-6 | . | TRBD1
CASSPRQGAYEQYF | TRBV12-3/TRBV12-4 | many | TRBD1
CASSLTVTNEKLFF | TRBV5-1 | few | .
CASSQVPVGVGAAFF | TRBV3-1 | . | .
CASRWDGVNTGELFF | TRBV5-8 | . | .
CASRPGLAEQYF | TRBV12-3/TRBV12-4 | . | TRBD2
CASSTLTGNYGYTF | TRBV3-1 | few | TRBD1
CASSFRGNYNEQFF | TRBV11-2 | few | .
CSAEGISGANVLTF | TRBV29-1 | few | .
CAITPGMTVNTIYF | TRBV10-3 | . | .
CASSLSGSEETQYF | TRBV3-1 | . | .
CASSQDPGTSEFF | TRBV3-1 | . | TRBD2
CASSLRTSGRASEQYF | TRBV12-3/TRBV12-4 | many | TRBD2
CASSEARDSRSF | TRBV6-1 | few | TRBD1
CSVAPTGATTGELFF | TRBV29-1 | . | .
CSARVTGSLYGYTF | TRBV20-1 | few | .
CASSFLQGPYNEQFF | TRBV12-3/TRBV12-4 | . | .
CASSPSGESNQPQHF | TRBV5-1 | many | .
CASSPTGPGTHTEAFF | TRBV7-6 | . | .
CASSWGSQETQYF | TRBV12-3/TRBV12-4 | . | .
CASSFSASASPYEQYF | TRBV5-1 | . | .
CASRSQGYTEAFF | TRBV6-2/TRBV6-3 | . | TRBD1
CSANPGQGSQETQYF | TRBV20-1 | . | TRBD1
CASSQERQGPSSINF | TRBV4-1 | few | .
CSAKVLAGGHYGTDTQYF | TRBV20-1 | few | TRBD2
CASSQAPTGELFF | TRBV14 | . | .
CASSLNRAPSYGYTF | TRBV14 | few | .
CASSFEGSADTQYF | TRBV7-2 | . | .
CASSLVSRPSSSGRAYEQYF | TRBV5-1 | . | TRBD2